This TCR beta chain originates from a study of cytotoxic CD8 clonotypes in ibrutinib-treated CLL. Whole-study results and caveats: Higher clonality was seen at ibrutinib response and a return toward baseline at progression.

Sequenced by immunoSEQ multiplex PCR; TCRdb stores in-frame clones only, minus some. The sample comprises some 85,000 clones, approximately 71% of which are singletons, and around 25% rests with the top ten. V lost 0 bases and J 4 bases, leaving 9 bases between the germline ends. Germline lookup yields CDR1 SGHDT and CDR2 YYEEEE. This CDR3 is 14 amino acids long. On this clone: What it binds is unknown.

The sequenced sample was PBMCs, obtained after 24 months of ibrutinib treatment. The clonotype was recovered from a human donor with chronic lymphocytic leukemia. The V call is TRBV5-6, the J call TRBJ2-3, with D possibly being TRBD2 (6 bases). The CDR3 region is CASSLVEGSDTQYF. The CDR3 DNA sequence: TGTGCCAGCAGCTTGGTGGAGGGGTCAGATACGCAGTATTTT.